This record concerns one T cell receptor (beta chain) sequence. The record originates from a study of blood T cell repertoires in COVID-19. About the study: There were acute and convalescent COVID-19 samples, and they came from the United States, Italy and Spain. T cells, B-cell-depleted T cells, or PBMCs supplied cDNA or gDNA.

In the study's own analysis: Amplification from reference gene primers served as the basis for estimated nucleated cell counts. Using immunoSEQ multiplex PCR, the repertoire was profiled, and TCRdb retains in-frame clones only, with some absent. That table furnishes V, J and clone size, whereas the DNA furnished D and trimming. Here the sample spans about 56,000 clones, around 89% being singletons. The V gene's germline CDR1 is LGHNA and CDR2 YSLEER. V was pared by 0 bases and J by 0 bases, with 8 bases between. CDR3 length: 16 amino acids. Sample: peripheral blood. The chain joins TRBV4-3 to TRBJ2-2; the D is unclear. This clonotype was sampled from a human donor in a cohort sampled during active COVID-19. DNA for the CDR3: TGCGCCAGCAGCCAAGATTCCAGTACGAACACCGGGGAGCTGTTTTTT. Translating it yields CASSQDSSTNTGELFF.